Each of the 32 T cell receptor beta chains below was sequenced from the same sample in a study of T cell clonality in common variable immunodeficiency. These receptors lack a known antigen. Sequenced by immunoSEQ multiplex PCR; TCRdb stores in-frame clones only, minus some. The sample shows over 30,000 clones, none of them appearing just once. Study results and limitations: Reportedly, TCR beta sequences from common variable immunodeficiency showed fewer deletions and N-nucleotide insertions.

The source material was peripheral blood mononuclear cells. These receptors all stem from a human donor with common variable immunodeficiency.

This clone was detected ten times or more. Sequencing ends 3 residues short of the CDR3 end; the germline J gene provides the rest. The chain recombines TRBV4-1 with TRBJ1-3, with a possible D match to TRBD1 (5 bases). Germline V lookup: CDR1 MGHRA, CDR2 YSYEKL. This CDR3 has 16 amino acids. With 0 bases removed from V and 0 bases from J, the gap between germline ends came to 9 bases. The CDR3 here is CASSQDRGSSGNTIYF. CDR3 DNA (partial): TGCGCCAGCAGCCAAGATAGGGGAAGCTCTGGAAACACC.

In its sample, this clone was seen a few times. The read ends 3 residues early relative to the CDR3; the germline J gene fills the gap. This chain links TRBV7-9 with TRBJ2-1, with 7 positions matching TRBD1. The V segment lost 2 bases and the J segment 8 bases; nucleotides outside the gene matches: 9. Germline V gene data show CDR1 as SEHNR and CDR2 as FQNEAQ (reference sequence). The length of the CDR3 is 15 residues. The CDR3 sequence: CASSLNRGPRDEQFF. The part of the CDR3 DNA that was read is TGTGCCAGCAGCTTAAACAGGGGTCCAAGGGATGAG. Supplemented by reference TRBV7-9 and TRBJ2-1, the full variable domain reads DTGVSQNPRHKITKRGQNVTFRCDPISEHNRLYWYRQTLGQGPEFLTYFQNEAQLEKSRLLSDRFSAERPKGSFSTLEIQRTEQGDSAMYLCASSLNRGPRDEQFFGPGTRLTVL.

By share of the sample, this clone is medium-sized (0.01 to 0.1%). The read terminates 3 residues before the CDR3 end, so the remaining end is supplied by the germline J gene. V gene TRBV5-4 combines with J gene TRBJ1-1, with TRBD1 matching 8 bases. Germline trimming cut 1 base from V and 1 base from J; bases unmatched to any gene: 3. Looked up from germline, CDR1 is SGHNT and CDR2 is YYREEE (reference sequence). The length of the CDR3 is 15 residues. The covered CDR3 bases are TGTGCCAGCAGCTTGCCCGGGACAGGGAACACTGAA. It yields the protein CASSLPGTGNTE. The entire CDR3 reads CASSLPGTGNTEAFF.

Notes on this clone: The read ends 3 residues shy of where the CDR3 ends; the end is completed using the germline J gene. The chain is built from TRBV7-8 and TRBJ1-2; 8 nucleotides match TRBD1. The length of the CDR3 is 14 residues. Germline V CDR1 and CDR2: SGHVS, FQNEAQ. CDR3 DNA (partial): TGTGCCAGCAGCTTAGACAGGGGGGATAGGGGC. Translating gives CASSLDRGDRG. The full CDR3 is CASSLDRGDRGYTF.

This clone was observed at least ten times. The CDR3 goes on 3 residues after the read ends, and that part is filled in from the germline J gene. The V call is TRBV19, the J call TRBJ2-5, with 8 bases matching TRBD2. The CDR3 covers 15 residues. V lost 8 bases and J lost 7; bases outside the gene matches: 15. Germline-derived CDR1 and CDR2 are LNHDA and SQIVND (reference sequence). This chain's CDR3 is CASSPGAGGLRTQYF. CDR3 DNA (partial): TGTGCCAGTTCTCCAGGGGCGGGAGGCCTACGGACC.

Within the sample, this clone is medium-sized. The read falls 3 residues short of the CDR3 end, and the missing part is taken from the germline J gene. The chain recombines TRBV5-4 with TRBJ1-2; D possibly corresponds to TRBD1 (6 bases). CDR3 length equals 14 residues. Germline lookup yields CDR1 SGHNT and CDR2 YYREEE (reference sequence). Trimming took 4 bases from V and 4 from J, leaving 14 bases between them. The covered CDR3 bases are TGTGCCAGCAGCCAGCTGACAGGACGCTATGGC. Translated: CASSQLTGRYG. The complete CDR3 reads CASSQLTGRYGYTF.

This clone was picked up many times. The read falls 3 residues short of the CDR3 end, and the missing part is taken from the germline J gene. The chain carries TRBV18 and TRBJ2-3; 8 bases match TRBD1. The V and J ends lost 3 bases and 0 bases, in that order; junction bases with no gene match: 2. This CDR3 contains 15 residues. Germline V lookup: CDR1 KGHSH, CDR2 LQKENI. The CDR3 DNA, read in part, is TGTGCCAGCTCACCCCGGACAGGGAGCACAGATACG. Translation gives CASSPRTGSTDT. The entire CDR3 protein reads CASSPRTGSTDTQYF.

As regards this clone: With the read ending 3 residues before the CDR3 end, the germline J gene is used to fill in that end. V gene TRBV20-1 combines with J gene TRBJ2-7, with 10 positions matching TRBD1. The CDR3 runs to 15 residues. Per the germline V gene, CDR1 is DFQATT and CDR2 is SNEGSKA (reference sequence). The V gene end was trimmed by 0 bases and the J gene end by 5 bases; junction bases not matched to a gene: 7. The sequenced part of the CDR3 DNA is TGCAGTGCTAGAGATTGGACAGGGGGTAGCGACGAG. Amino acids: CSARDWTGGSDE. From start to end, the CDR3 is CSARDWTGGSDEQYF.

This clone was recorded at least ten times. The observed sequence ends 3 residues before the CDR3 terminus, with the missing tail filled in from the germline J gene. The chain employs TRBV13 and TRBJ2-3, with D maybe TRBD1 (7 bases). CDR1 is PRHDT and CDR2 is FYEKMQ in the germline V gene (reference sequence). This CDR3 has 17 residues. Trimming shortened V by 4 bases and J by 4 bases, and 21 bases separated the two germline ends. CDR3 amino acids: CASSYRGLVPAADTQYF. The CDR3 DNA, read in part, is TGTGCCAGCAGCTACAGGGGACTCGTGCCCGCCGCAGATACG.

In this sample, this clone turned up a few times. Read coverage stops 3 residues before the CDR3 terminus; the germline J gene supplies the remainder. The chain joins TRBV18 to TRBJ2-7, with 8 bases that match TRBD1. The CDR3 runs to 13 residues. Germline V gene data show CDR1 as KGHSH and CDR2 as LQKENI. V was clipped by 3 bases and J by 6 bases; unmatched bases: 4. Incomplete CDR3 DNA: TGTGCCAGCTCACCGGGACAGGAGTTCGAG. It encodes CASSPGQEFE. The complete CDR3 reads CASSPGQEFEQYF.

In the case of this clone: Read coverage stops 3 residues before the CDR3 terminus; the germline J gene supplies the remainder. The rearrangement joins TRBV19 to TRBJ1-5; D might be TRBD1 (5 bases). CDR3 length: 14 residues. Between the trimmed V and J ends, which lost 6 bases and 6 bases, there was a span of 15 bases. Germline V gene lookup returns CDR1 LNHDA and CDR2 SQIVND (reference sequence). The CDR3 bases that were read are TGTGCCAGTAGCTACGGAACGACAGTTCAGCCC. Its protein product is CASSYGTTVQP. The CDR3 in full is CASSYGTTVQPQHF.

Ten or more counts support this clone. With the read ending 3 residues before the CDR3 end, the germline J gene is used to fill in that end. The gene calls are TRBV4-1 and TRBJ2-7, with 10 bases fitting TRBD2. The CDR3 is 16 amino acids. V was pared by 4 bases and J by 3 bases, with 9 bases of the junction left unmatched. Looked up from germline, CDR1 is MGHRA and CDR2 is YSYEKL. Here the CDR3 reads CASSPSIAGGYYEQYF. The covered CDR3 bases are TGCGCCAGCAGCCCGTCTATAGCGGGAGGCTACTACGAG.

With respect to this clone: The CDR3 extends 3 residues past the end of the read, so its final part is completed from the germline J gene. The rearrangement joins TRBV2 to TRBJ2-1, with a weak D call TRBD1 (6 bases). Germline assignment: CDR1 SNHLY and CDR2 FYNNEI. There are 15 residues in the CDR3. The germline V and J ends were trimmed by 6 bases and 0 bases, with 12 bases remaining between them. Incomplete CDR3 DNA: TGTGCCAGCAGCCGCCAGGGGAGCTCCTACAATGAG. It yields the protein CASSRQGSSYNE. The complete CDR3 sequence is CASSRQGSSYNEQFF.

With respect to this clone: The read finishes 3 residues shy of the CDR3 end, and the germline J gene is used to complete it. The rearrangement uses TRBV6-4 and TRBJ2-1; 8 bases agree with TRBD2. V shed 0 bases, J shed 5 bases, and the junction held 0 bases outside the gene matches. This CDR3 comprises 14 residues. Per germline, CDR1 MRHNA and CDR2 SNTAGT. The sequenced CDR3 bases are TGTGCCAGCAGTGACTCGCGGGAGGACAATGAG. Encoded protein: CASSDSREDNE. In full, the CDR3 is CASSDSREDNEQFF.

In this sample, this clone turned up many times. The CDR3 DNA, read in part, is TGTGCCGAAAGACTATCAGCGCGCCCTCAAGAGACC. As protein: CAERLSARPQET. The complete CDR3 reads CAERLSARPQETQYF. The chain has TRBV7-2 and TRBJ2-5, with a possible D match to TRBD2 (5 bases). Read coverage stops 3 residues before the CDR3 terminus; the germline J gene supplies the remainder. The CDR3 spans 15 residues. V lost 11 bases, J lost 2 bases, and 21 bases lay in between. CDR1 is SGHTA, CDR2 FQGNSA, per germline. Full variable domain (missing parts from reference TRBV7-2 and TRBJ2-5): GAGVSQSPSNKVTEKGKDVELRCDPISGHTALYWYRQSLGQGLEFLIYFQGNSAPDKSGLPSDRFSAERTGGSVSTLTIQRTQQEDSAVYLCAERLSARPQETQYFGPGTRLLVL.

The table lists this clone with a few counts. At one boundary the junction diverges from the germline segment, which might be a read error. The CDR3 loop reads CASSTFQDKYIQYF. The DNA read from the CDR3 is TGTGCCAGCAGTACCTTTCAGGACAAATACATT. The chain recombines TRBV7-6 with TRBJ2-4; a possible D gene is TRBD1 (5 bases). The read ends 3 residues before the CDR3 terminus; that terminus is restored from the germline J gene. Germline CDR1 SGHVS, CDR2 FNYEAQ. The CDR3 runs 14 residues.

This clone appeared a few times. The read terminates 3 residues ahead of where the CDR3 ends, so the germline J gene completes it. The V call is TRBV7-8, the J call TRBJ2-1; TRBD2 might be the D (6 bases). The CDR3 consists of 13 residues. The germline gives CDR1 SGHVS, CDR2 FQNEAQ. Trimming shortened V by 3 bases and J by 6 bases, and 9 bases separated the two germline ends. This chain's CDR3 is CASSFVAANEQFF. The sequenced CDR3 bases are TGTGCCAGCAGCTTTGTAGCGGCCAATGAG.

This clone was picked up many times. The sequenced fragment ends 3 residues before the CDR3 boundary, so the rest is inferred from the germline J gene. V gene TRBV29-1 combines with J gene TRBJ2-1; D remains unclear. The V and J ends lost 6 bases and 0 bases respectively, with 12 bases between them. Germline CDR1 and CDR2: SQVTM and ANQGSEA. The CDR3 extends over 14 amino acids. CDR3 protein: CSVRTASSYNEQFF. CDR3 bases read: TGCAGCGTCCGCACTGCGAGCTCCTACAATGAG.

By share of the sample, this clone is medium-sized (0.01 to 0.1%). Read sequence stops 3 residues before the CDR3 end, and the germline J gene provides the missing end. The rearrangement links TRBV30 to TRBJ1-1, with unresolved D. V dropped 6 bases and J dropped 1 base, with 6 bases sitting between them. The germline CDR1 and CDR2 sequences are GTSNPN and SVGIG (reference sequence). The CDR3 has 11 residues. This chain's CDR3 is CACQENTEAFF. The covered CDR3 bases are TGTGCCTGTCAGGAGAACACTGAA.

Notes on this clone: Given a far larger clone just one base away, this is likely a sequencing read error. The read finishes 3 residues shy of the CDR3 end, and the germline J gene is used to complete it. The V call is TRBV7-3, the J call TRBJ1-5, with D possibly being TRBD1 (6 bases). Germline V gives CDR1 SGHTA, CDR2 FQGTGA. The CDR3 is 14 amino acids. The CDR3 sequence: CASSLGGSNKPQHF. CDR3 DNA (partial): TGTGCCAGCAGCTTAGGGGGCAGCAATAAGCCC.

CDR3 DNA (partial): TGTGCCAGTGCCTTTTGGACAGGGGACACTGAA. This gives the protein CASAFWTGDTE. The CDR3 in its entirety is CASAFWTGDTEAFF. The J gene is TRBJ1-1, the V gene TRBV30, with TRBD1 matching over 9 bases. The read falls 3 residues short of the CDR3 end, and the missing part is taken from the germline J gene. V was pared by 8 bases and J by 3 bases, with 10 bases of the junction left unmatched. From germline, CDR1 is GTSNPN and CDR2 SVGIG (reference sequence). CDR3 length equals 14 residues.

As concerns this clone: The CDR3 end lies 3 residues beyond the end of the read and is filled in from the germline J gene. V is TRBV20-1 and J is TRBJ2-5, with 11 bases identical to TRBD2. The V gene end was trimmed by 6 bases and the J gene end by 4 bases; junction bases not matched to a gene: 10. CDR3 length: 15 amino acids. From germline, CDR1 is DFQATT and CDR2 SNEGSKA (reference sequence). The CDR3 loop reads CSADLAGGMAETQYF. The CDR3 bases that were read are TGCAGTGCAGACCTAGCGGGAGGAATGGCAGAGACC.

This clone appeared a few times. The covered CDR3 bases are TGTGCCAGCAGCTTAGGGGTCAGGGTGAACATT. Translation: CASSLGVRVNI. The full CDR3 protein is CASSLGVRVNIQYF. The gene calls are TRBV7-6 and TRBJ2-4; weak D call: TRBD1 (5 bases). The missing CDR3 end, 3 residues past where the read stops, is filled in from the germline J gene. The length of the CDR3 is 14 residues. The V gene lost 1 base and the J gene lost 7 bases, with 11 bases spanning the gap. The germline CDR1 and CDR2 sequences are SGHVS and FNYEAQ.

For this clone: Read sequence stops 3 residues before the CDR3 end, and the germline J gene provides the missing end. V gene TRBV7-8 combines with J gene TRBJ1-3; 7 bases align to TRBD1. Germline V gives CDR1 SGHVS, CDR2 FQNEAQ. V lost 1 base, J lost 3 bases, and 3 bases stayed unmatched. The CDR3 extends over 15 amino acids. The CDR3 spells CASSLGQGGGNTIYF. The DNA read from the CDR3 is TGTGCCAGCAGCTTAGGACAGGGAGGTGGAAACACC.

This clone was counted many times. The CDR3 goes on 3 residues after the read ends, and that part is filled in from the germline J gene. The chain employs TRBV6-2 or TRBV6-3 and TRBJ2-7; 8 bases match TRBD1. With 6 bases clipped from V and 2 bases from J, the junction kept 9 bases outside the gene matches. The CDR3 runs 15 residues. Germline CDR1 MNHEY, CDR2 SVGEGT. The CDR3 sequence is CASRQTGQVPYEQYF. CDR3 bases read: TGTGCCAGCAGGCAAACGGGACAGGTGCCCTACGAG.

This clone has more than one count but fewer than ten. The read finishes 3 residues shy of the CDR3 end, and the germline J gene is used to complete it. The J gene is TRBJ2-3, the V gene TRBV19, with D maybe TRBD2 (6 bases). CDR1 is LNHDA and CDR2 is SQIVND in the germline V gene (reference sequence). The CDR3 is made up of 14 amino acids. V lost 3 bases and J lost 0, with 7 bases in between. CDR3 residues: CASSMSGSTDTQYF. Incomplete CDR3 DNA: TGTGCCAGTAGTATGAGCGGGAGCACAGATACG.

This clone was detected a few times. The read terminates 3 residues ahead of where the CDR3 ends, so the germline J gene completes it. The chain recombines TRBV7-2 with TRBJ2-7; TRBD2 might be the D (5 bases). This CDR3 has 12 residues. Germline assignment: CDR1 SGHTA and CDR2 FQGNSA. V lost 4 bases, J lost 3 bases, and 7 bases lay in between. The DNA read from the CDR3 is TGTGCCAGCAGCTCCGGACTCTACGAG. This codes for CASSSGLYE. The complete CDR3 reads CASSSGLYEQYF.

In this sample, this clone turned up a few times. The observed sequence ends 3 residues before the CDR3 terminus, with the missing tail filled in from the germline J gene. The gene calls are TRBV7-2 and TRBJ2-5; D gene uncertain. CDR1 and CDR2 (germline): SGHTA, FQGNSA. The CDR3 loop spans 12 amino acids. Trimming removed 1 base from V and 5 bases from J, with 5 bases in between. The sequenced CDR3 bases are TGTGCCAGCAGCTTAGAGCTGGAGACC. Protein: CASSLELET. In full, the CDR3 reads CASSLELETQYF. Combining the CDR3 with reference TRBV7-2 and TRBJ2-5 gives the whole variable domain GAGVSQSPSNKVTEKGKDVELRCDPISGHTALYWYRQSLGQGLEFLIYFQGNSAPDKSGLPSDRFSAERTGGSVSTLTIQRTQQEDSAVYLCASSLELETQYFGPGTRLLVL.

Concerning this clone: From the germline J gene comes the end of the CDR3, since the read stops 3 residues before it. The chain has TRBV7-6 and TRBJ2-3, with 12 bases identical to TRBD2. Germline lookup yields CDR1 SGHVS and CDR2 FNYEAQ. The CDR3 spans 15 residues. V shed 2 bases and J 4 bases; nucleotides not matched to a gene: 1. CDR3 sequence: CASSLLAGGPDTQYF. The sequenced CDR3 bases are TGTGCCAGCAGCTTACTAGCGGGAGGGCCAGATACG.

In its sample, this clone was seen a few times. Read data end 3 residues before the CDR3 end; the end is taken from the germline J gene. The rearrangement joins TRBV7-8 to TRBJ1-5; no clear D. CDR3 length: 13 residues. The V and J ends lost 1 base and 5 bases respectively, with 6 bases between them. CDR1 SGHVS and CDR2 FQNEAQ come from the germline V gene. The sequenced CDR3 bases are TGTGCCAGCAGCTTAGATCTCCATCAGCCC. Translation: CASSLDLHQP. The CDR3 reads in full as CASSLDLHQPQHF.

This clone appeared a few times. Sequencing ends 3 residues short of the CDR3 end; the germline J gene provides the rest. This chain connects TRBV7-9 to TRBJ2-3, with 8 bases identical to TRBD1. The germline gives CDR1 SEHNR, CDR2 FQNEAQ (reference sequence). V was clipped by 5 bases and J by 4 bases; unmatched bases: 5. The CDR3 loop spans 14 amino acids. The DNA read from the CDR3 is TGTGCCAGCAGCCCTGACAGGGGAGCAGATACG. Protein sequence: CASSPDRGADT. The CDR3 as a whole reads CASSPDRGADTQYF.

This clone was counted a few times. The read is 3 residues too short to cover the CDR3 end, so that end is filled in from the germline J gene. V and J are TRBV11-3 and TRBJ1-4; 9 bases align to TRBD1. Germline V gene data show CDR1 as SGHNT and CDR2 as YENEEA. CDR3 length: 15 residues. J lost 7 bases, V lost 6 bases, and 9 bases had no gene match. The CDR3: CASSSVDRGGEKLFF. The part of the CDR3 DNA that was read is TGTGCCAGCAGTTCGGTGGACAGGGGTGGTGAAAAA. Full variable domain (remainder filled in from reference TRBV11-3 and TRBJ1-4): EAGVVQSPRYKIIEKKQPVAFWCNPISGHNTLYWYLQNLGQGPELLIRYENEEAVDDSQLPKDRFSAERLKGVDSTLKIQPAELGDSAVYLCASSSVDRGGEKLFFGSGTQLSVL.